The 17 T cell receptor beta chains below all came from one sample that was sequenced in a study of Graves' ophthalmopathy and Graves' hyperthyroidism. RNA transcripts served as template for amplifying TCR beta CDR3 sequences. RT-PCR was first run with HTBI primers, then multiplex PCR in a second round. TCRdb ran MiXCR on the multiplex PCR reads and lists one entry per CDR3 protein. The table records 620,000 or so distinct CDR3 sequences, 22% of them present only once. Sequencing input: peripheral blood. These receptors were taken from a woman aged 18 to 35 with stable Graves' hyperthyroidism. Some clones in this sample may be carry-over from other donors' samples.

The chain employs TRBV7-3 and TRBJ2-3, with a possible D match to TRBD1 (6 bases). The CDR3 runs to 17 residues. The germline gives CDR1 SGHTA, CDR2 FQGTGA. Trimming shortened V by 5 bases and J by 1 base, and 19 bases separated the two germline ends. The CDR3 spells CASSPRGTTARTDTQYF. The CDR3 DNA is TGTGCCAGCAGCCCTAGGGGGACAACCGCCCGCACAGATACGCAGTATTTT.

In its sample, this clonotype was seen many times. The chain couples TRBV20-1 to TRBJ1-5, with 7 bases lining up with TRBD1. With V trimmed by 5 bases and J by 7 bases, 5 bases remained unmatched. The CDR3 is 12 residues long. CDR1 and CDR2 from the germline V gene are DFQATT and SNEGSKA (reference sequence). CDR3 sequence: CSAYRGGQPQHF. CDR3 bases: TGCAGTGCTTACAGGGGTGGACAGCCCCAGCATTTT.

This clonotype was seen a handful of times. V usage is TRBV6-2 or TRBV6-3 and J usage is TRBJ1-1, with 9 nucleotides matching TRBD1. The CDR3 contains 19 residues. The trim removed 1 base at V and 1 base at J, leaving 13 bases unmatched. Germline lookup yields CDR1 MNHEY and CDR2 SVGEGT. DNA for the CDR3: TGTGCCAGCAGTTACTTTACCCCCGGGACAGGGTTGGCGAACACTGAAGCTTTCTTT. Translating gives CASSYFTPGTGLANTEAFF.

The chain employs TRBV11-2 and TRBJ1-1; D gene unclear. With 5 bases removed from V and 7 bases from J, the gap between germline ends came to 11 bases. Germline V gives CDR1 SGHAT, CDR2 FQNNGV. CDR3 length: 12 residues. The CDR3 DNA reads TGTGCCAGCAGCGCAACGCAGTTTGAAGCTTTCTTT. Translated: CASSATQFEAFF.

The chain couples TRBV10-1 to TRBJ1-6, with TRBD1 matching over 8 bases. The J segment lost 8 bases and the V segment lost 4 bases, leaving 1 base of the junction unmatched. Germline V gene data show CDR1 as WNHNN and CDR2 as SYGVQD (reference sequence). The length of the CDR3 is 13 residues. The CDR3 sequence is CASSGDRYSPLHF. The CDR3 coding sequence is TGCGCCAGCAGTGGGGACAGGTATTCACCCCTCCACTTT.

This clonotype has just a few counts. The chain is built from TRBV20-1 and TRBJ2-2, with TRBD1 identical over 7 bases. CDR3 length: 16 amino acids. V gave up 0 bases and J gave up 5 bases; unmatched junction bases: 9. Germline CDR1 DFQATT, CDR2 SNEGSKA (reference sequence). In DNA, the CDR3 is TGCAGTGCTAGAGATCCCAGGGGGTACGATACCGGGGAGCTGTTTTTT. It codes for CSARDPRGYDTGELFF.

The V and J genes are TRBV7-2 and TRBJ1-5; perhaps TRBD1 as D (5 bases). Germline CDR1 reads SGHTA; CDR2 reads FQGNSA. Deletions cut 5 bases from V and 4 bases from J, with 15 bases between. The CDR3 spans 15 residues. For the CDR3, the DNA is TGTGCCAGCAGCCCTGACATGGGGCGAAATCAGCCCCAGCATTTT. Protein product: CASSPDMGRNQPQHF.

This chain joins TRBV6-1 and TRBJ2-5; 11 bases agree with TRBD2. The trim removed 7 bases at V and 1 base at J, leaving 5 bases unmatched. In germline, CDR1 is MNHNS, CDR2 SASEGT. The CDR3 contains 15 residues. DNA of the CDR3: TGTGCCAGCATCGCGACTAGCGGGGCCCAAGAGACCCAGTACTTC. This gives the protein CASIATSGAQETQYF.

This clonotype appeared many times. The CDR3 region is CSVDPGQGSYGYTF. The CDR3, as DNA: TGCAGCGTTGATCCCGGACAGGGAAGCTATGGCTACACCTTC. The chain couples TRBV29-1 to TRBJ1-2; TRBD1 matches 8 bases. The germline gives CDR1 SQVTM, CDR2 ANQGSEA. There are 14 residues in the CDR3. The junction had 7 bases not matched to a gene; V was cut back by 3 bases and J by 4 bases.

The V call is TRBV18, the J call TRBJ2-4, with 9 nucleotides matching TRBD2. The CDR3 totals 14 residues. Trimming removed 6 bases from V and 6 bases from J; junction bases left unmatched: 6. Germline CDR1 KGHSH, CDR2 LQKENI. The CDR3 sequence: CASSSTSGGNIQYF. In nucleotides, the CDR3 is TGTGCCAGCTCGTCGACTAGCGGAGGAAACATTCAGTACTTC.

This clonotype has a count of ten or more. The CDR3 loop is CASSSPRTGGEETQYF. The CDR3 DNA follows: TGTGCCAGCAGCTCACCCAGGACAGGGGGGGAAGAGACCCAGTACTTC. The chain has TRBV11-2 and TRBJ2-5, with 10 bases matching TRBD1. The CDR3 runs 16 residues. Germline CDR1 is SGHAT and CDR2 is FQNNGV. V dropped 4 bases and J dropped 3; count of bases not matched to a gene: 8.

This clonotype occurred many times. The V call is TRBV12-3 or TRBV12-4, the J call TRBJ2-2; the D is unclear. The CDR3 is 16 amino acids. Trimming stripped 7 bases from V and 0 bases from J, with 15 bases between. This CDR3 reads CASTLNGYANTGELFF. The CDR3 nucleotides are TGTGCCAGCACCCTTAATGGATACGCGAACACCGGGGAGCTGTTTTTT.

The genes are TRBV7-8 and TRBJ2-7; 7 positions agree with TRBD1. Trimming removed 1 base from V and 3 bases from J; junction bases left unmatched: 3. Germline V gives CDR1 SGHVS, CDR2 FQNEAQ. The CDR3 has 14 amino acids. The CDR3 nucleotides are TGTGCCAGCAGCTTAGAGGGACAGCACTACGAGCAGTACTTC. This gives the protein CASSLEGQHYEQYF. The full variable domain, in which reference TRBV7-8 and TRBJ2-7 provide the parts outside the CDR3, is GAGVSQSPRYKVAKRGQDVALRCDPISGHVSLFWYQQALGQGPEFLTYFQNEAQLDKSGLPSDRFFAERPEGSVSTLKIQRTQQEDSAVYLCASSLEGQHYEQYFGPGTRLTVT.

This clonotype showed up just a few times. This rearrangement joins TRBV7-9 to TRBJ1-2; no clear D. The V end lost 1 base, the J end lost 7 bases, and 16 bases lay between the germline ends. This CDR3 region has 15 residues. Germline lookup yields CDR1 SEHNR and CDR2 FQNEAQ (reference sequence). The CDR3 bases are TGTGCCAGCAGCTTAGGCGGATGGCCAGAGAGTGGCTACACCTTC. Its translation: CASSLGGWPESGYTF.

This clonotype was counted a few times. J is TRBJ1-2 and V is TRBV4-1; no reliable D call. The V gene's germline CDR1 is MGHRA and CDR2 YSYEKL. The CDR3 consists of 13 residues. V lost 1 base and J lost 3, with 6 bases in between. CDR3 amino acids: CASSQVQHYGYTF. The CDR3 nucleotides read TGCGCCAGCAGCCAAGTGCAACACTATGGCTACACCTTC.

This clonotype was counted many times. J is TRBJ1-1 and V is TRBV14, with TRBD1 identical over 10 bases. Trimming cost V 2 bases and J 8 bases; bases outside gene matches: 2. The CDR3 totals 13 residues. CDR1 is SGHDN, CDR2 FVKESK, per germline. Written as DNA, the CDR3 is TGTGCCAGCAGCCAATGGACAGGGGGAGAAGCTTTCTTT. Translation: CASSQWTGGEAFF.

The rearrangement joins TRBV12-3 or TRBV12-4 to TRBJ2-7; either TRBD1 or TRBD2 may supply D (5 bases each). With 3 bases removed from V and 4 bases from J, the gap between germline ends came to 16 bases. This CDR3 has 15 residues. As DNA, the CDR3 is TGTGCCAGCAGTTTCGCCGGGGCAAATACATACGAGCAGTACTTC. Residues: CASSFAGANTYEQYF.